The text below deals with one T cell receptor beta chain. Measured with immunoSEQ multiplex PCR; TCRdb has only the in-frame clones, and not every one. The data show approximately 79,000 clones, around 97% seen once. This record comes from a study of technical replicates of blood from a few donors. Sequencing was performed on T cells isolated from PBMCs. The source is a human donor in good health.

The CDR3 spells CASSSTTRDTEAFF. The CDR3 DNA follows: TGTGCCAGCTCAAGCACAACCAGGGACACTGAAGCTTTCTTT. The chain links TRBV18 to TRBJ1-1; D perhaps matches TRBD1 (5 bases). V lost 5 bases and J 3 bases, leaving 13 bases between the germline ends. The CDR3 has 14 residues. Germline V gene data show CDR1 as KGHSH and CDR2 as LQKENI.